These 5 T cell receptor beta chains originate from one sample sequenced in a study of T-cell memory formation after mild COVID-19. From the 5' RACE reads, TCRdb called clonotypes with MiXCR, one entry per CDR3 protein. The sample records 400,000 or so distinct CDR3 sequences, 20% being singletons. Sample: PBMCs or a T cell subset sorted from them (not recorded which). Source of these receptors: an adult woman who had mild COVID-19 (a few samples of this study predate the infection). Cell type and time point are not known.

This clonotype appeared a few times. The gene calls are TRBV12-3 or TRBV12-4 and TRBJ2-3; the match to TRBD1 covers 9 bases. V dropped 1 base and J dropped 6; count of bases not matched to a gene: 5. This CDR3 contains 15 residues. CDR3 amino acids: CASSLEGTGQDTQYF. CDR3 coding DNA: TGTGCCAGCAGTTTAGAGGGGACAGGGCAGGATACGCAGTATTTT.

Here the CDR3 reads CASSIGTHSSYEQYF. CDR3 sequence (DNA): TGTGCCAGCAGCATCGGGACGCATAGCTCCTACGAGCAGTACTTC. This chain connects TRBV7-9 to TRBJ2-7; D is possibly TRBD1 or TRBD2 (5 bases each). V dropped 5 bases and J dropped 0 bases, with 14 bases sitting between them. The CDR3 extends over 15 amino acids. The V gene's germline CDR1 is SEHNR and CDR2 FQNEAQ (reference sequence). The variable domain in full, completed from reference TRBV7-9 and TRBJ2-7, reads DTGVSQNPRHKITKRGQNVTFRCDPISEHNRLYWYRQTLGQGPEFLTYFQNEAQLEKSRLLSDRFSAERPKGSFSTLEIQRTEQGDSAMYLCASSIGTHSSYEQYFGPGTRLTVT.

The J gene is TRBJ2-7, the V gene TRBV7-2; D might be TRBD1 or TRBD2, each matching 5 bases. Germline CDR1 reads SGHTA; CDR2 reads FQGNSA. The length of the CDR3 is 17 residues. V lost 5 bases and J lost 0, with 20 bases in between. In DNA, the CDR3 is TGTGCCAGCAGCCCCCGGCCCAGGGACCCGAGCTCCTACGAGCAGTACTTC. This encodes CASSPRPRDPSSYEQYF.

This clonotype was detected many times. V gene TRBV2 combines with J gene TRBJ2-7, with D tentatively TRBD2 (5 bases). The CDR3 totals 12 residues. Between the trimmed V and J ends, which lost 6 bases and 0 bases, there was a span of 6 bases. Germline CDR1 is SNHLY and CDR2 is FYNNEI. Here the CDR3 reads CASRDSSYEQYF. DNA for the CDR3: TGTGCCAGCAGGGACTCCTCCTACGAGCAGTACTTC.

The DNA of the CDR3 is TGTGCCAGCAGCCAATCCGAGGACAGAGCAGGGGCCAACGTCCTGACTTTC. Its translation: CASSQSEDRAGANVLTF. J is TRBJ2-6 and V is TRBV3-1; tentatively, D is TRBD1 (6 bases). The ends were cut back, 2 bases at V and 4 bases at J, with 15 bases in the middle. CDR1 LGHDT and CDR2 YNNKEL come from the germline V gene (reference sequence). The CDR3 length is 17 residues.